This is a list of T cell receptor beta chains from one sample in a study of T cells in narcolepsy. Some clones are missing from TCRdb's copy, which holds only in-frame ones; the method was immunoSEQ multiplex PCR. The sample carries tens of thousands of clones, about four fifths recorded once. The sample taken for sequencing was memory (CD45RA-) CD4+ T cells from blood. All receptors come from a human donor in good health. Both conserved end residues are part of each CDR3. The order of the fields is D gene, V gene, J gene, clone size, CDR3 DNA, CDR3 protein. A D gene is named only where the DNA matches it firmly. A clone size is listed for some rows: how often the clone was seen (once, few, many), or a class if it is expanded.

-	TRBV10-3	TRBJ2-2	-	TGTGCCATCAGTGAGGGTCCAAGCCCTTACACCGGGGAGCTGTTTTTT	CAISEGPSPYTGELFF
-	TRBV5-8	TRBJ1-4	-	TGTGCCAGCAGCTTGGGGGGCGAGGGGGAAAAACTGTTTTTT	CASSLGGEGEKLFF
-	TRBV30	TRBJ1-1	few	TGTGCCTGGAGTGTAGGACTGACGAACACTGAAGCTTTCTTT	CAWSVGLTNTEAFF
TRBD2	TRBV6-1	TRBJ2-1	-	TGTGCCAGCACGGGACTAGCGGGAGAATTCAAGCAGTTCTTC	CASTGLAGEFKQFF
-	TRBV11-3	TRBJ2-2	-	TGTGCCAGCAGCTTAGTCCCGGCCGGGGAGCTGTTTTTT	CASSLVPAGELFF
-	TRBV6-1	TRBJ2-6	-	TGTGCCAGCAGTATAGGGGCCCCTGGGGCCAACGTCCTGACTTTC	CASSIGAPGANVLTF
TRBD1	TRBV5-7	TRBJ2-5	-	TGTGCCAGCAGCAGGGACAGGGCCGCTCGAGAGACCCAGTACTTC	CASSRDRAARETQYF
-	TRBV30	TRBJ1-5	-	TGTGCCTGGAGTGCGGATAGCAATCAGCCCCAGCATTTT	CAWSADSNQPQHF
-	TRBV11-3	TRBJ2-5	-	TGTGCCAGCAGCTCCCGGGGCGCGGGGACTGGAGGAGAGACCCAGTACTTC	CASSSRGAGTGGETQYF
-	TRBV5-6	TRBJ1-2	-	TGTGCCAGCAGCTTTCCTTCTGGGGGCGGCTACACCTTC	CASSFPSGGGYTF
TRBD2	TRBV2	TRBJ2-5	-	TGTGCCAGCAGGGCCGGGGGGGAGACCCAGTACTTC	CASRAGGETQYF
TRBD1	TRBV25-1	TRBJ2-7	-	TGTGCCAGCAGCCCGAAGGGGACAGGGGGCTACGAGCAGTACTTC	CASSPKGTGGYEQYF
-	TRBV2	TRBJ2-1	-	TGTGCCAGCAGTGACCTAGCCAGGGAGCAGTTCTTC	CASSDLAREQFF
-	TRBV7-9	TRBJ1-2	-	TGTGCCAGCAACCCTCCGGGCCAAAGGGATGGCTACACCTTC	CASNPPGQRDGYTF
-	TRBV11-2	TRBJ2-3	-	TGTGCCAGCAGCTTATTCGGAGATACGCAGTATTTT	CASSLFGDTQYF
TRBD1	TRBV19	TRBJ2-7	few	TGTGCCAGTAGTATTGGTGGTGGGGGACAGGGGTATGGCGAGCAGTACTTC	CASSIGGGGQGYGEQYF
TRBD2	TRBV4-2	TRBJ2-1	-	TGTGCCAGCAGCGCCTCTAGCGGGGGAGTCTACAATGAGCAGTTCTTC	CASSASSGGVYNEQFF
TRBD2	TRBV7-2	TRBJ2-2	-	TGTGCCAGCAGCGCTAGCGGGTTGAACACCGGGGAGCTGTTTTTT	CASSASGLNTGELFF
TRBD1	TRBV19	TRBJ2-3	-	TGTGCCAGCCAACACAGGGGCTTCGCAGATACGCAGTATTTT	CASQHRGFADTQYF
TRBD1	TRBV28	TRBJ2-7	-	TGTGCCAGCAGTGAACAGGGGGCCTCCTACGAGCAGTACTTC	CASSEQGASYEQYF
-	TRBV30	TRBJ1-4	-	TGTGCCTGGACCCGTGGAGCCCCGGGTGAAAAACTGTTTTTT	CAWTRGAPGEKLFF
TRBD1	TRBV10-3	TRBJ1-3	few	TGTGCCATCAGTGGTCCAGGGGGTACGGGAAACACCATATATTTT	CAISGPGGTGNTIYF
TRBD2	TRBV29-1	TRBJ2-3	-	TGCAGCGTTGTGCCAGCGGGAGCAAGTCGTCGATATTTT	CSVVPAGASRRYF
-	TRBV6-6	TRBJ2-7	few	TGTGCCAGCAGTTACTCGGGGCAGGGCCAGTACTTC	CASSYSGQGQYF
-	TRBV7-2	TRBJ2-7	-	TGTGCCAGCAGCTCCACGGGGGACAGAGTGAACGAGCAGTACTTC	CASSSTGDRVNEQYF
TRBD1	TRBV9	TRBJ2-2	-	TGTGCCAGCAGTGGACAGGGATTGGACACCGGGGAGCTGTTTTTT	CASSGQGLDTGELFF
-	TRBV29-1	TRBJ2-1	-	TGCAGCAGCTGGGAGGAGCCCTACAATGAGCAGTTCTTC	CSSWEEPYNEQFF
-	TRBV11-2	TRBJ2-7	once	TGTGCCAGCAGCTTAGATCAGGGCGAGCAGTACTTC	CASSLDQGEQYF
-	TRBV6-6	TRBJ2-5	-	TGTGCCAGCAGTTACGGCAGACAAGAGACCCAGTACTTC	CASSYGRQETQYF
-	TRBV6-5	TRBJ1-1	once	TGTGCCAGCAGTTCAGAGCTTAACACTGAAGCTTTCTTT	CASSSELNTEAFF
-	TRBV5-1	TRBJ2-2	-	TGCGCCAGCAGCTTGGGGGGACACACCGGGGAGCTGTTTTTT	CASSLGGHTGELFF
-	TRBV28	TRBJ1-2	-	TGTGCCAGCACCAAAGCTAACTATGGCTACACCTTC	CASTKANYGYTF
-	TRBV19	TRBJ1-6	-	TGTGCCAGCAGTAACGGCAGGGTGGATTCACCCCTCCACTTT	CASSNGRVDSPLHF
TRBD2	TRBV28	TRBJ2-3	-	TGTGCCAGCAGCGGCGGGGGGGCCCCAGATACGCAGTATTTT	CASSGGGAPDTQYF
-	TRBV18	TRBJ2-6	-	TGTGCCAGCTCACCAATCCCCTCTGGGGCCAACGTCCTGACTTTC	CASSPIPSGANVLTF
-	TRBV7-2	TRBJ1-1	once	TGTGCCAGCAGCTTACGCAGGCAGATGAACACTGAAGCTTTCTTT	CASSLRRQMNTEAFF
TRBD1	TRBV6-1	TRBJ1-2	-	TGTGCCAGCAGTGCCCGACAGGGTGGCTACACCTTC	CASSARQGGYTF
-	TRBV7-9	TRBJ2-2	-	TGTGCCAGCAGCTCCCACACCGGGGAGCTGTTTTTT	CASSSHTGELFF
TRBD2	TRBV4-3	TRBJ2-1	-	TGCGCCAGCAGCGGGCGGGGGTACAATGAGCAGTTCTTC	CASSGRGYNEQFF
-	TRBV9	TRBJ2-3	-	TGTGCCAGCAGCGTAACCACTATGAGCACAGATACGCAGTATTTT	CASSVTTMSTDTQYF
-	TRBV2	TRBJ2-1	few	TGTGCCAGCAGCCCAAGGGGGGGCAGGCAGTTCTTC	CASSPRGGRQFF
TRBD2	TRBV5-4	TRBJ2-6	-	TGTGCCAGCAGCTTGGGACTAGCGGGGACCTCTGGGGCCAACGTCCTGACTTTC	CASSLGLAGTSGANVLTF
-	TRBV5-4	TRBJ2-5	-	TGTGCCAGCAGCCGAGGGGGGGCGGGCCAAGAGACCCAGTACTTC	CASSRGGAGQETQYF
-	TRBV18	TRBJ2-7	-	TGTGCCAGCTCACTAGCTAACACTGATCCCTACGAGCAGTACTTC	CASSLANTDPYEQYF
-	TRBV11-3	TRBJ1-2	once	TGTGCCAGCAGCCCCCCAGGGCGGGGGACGGGCTACACCTTC	CASSPPGRGTGYTF
-	TRBV5-8	TRBJ2-5	-	TGTGCCAGCAGCTTGTACAGGGAAGAGACCCAGTACTTC	CASSLYREETQYF
-	TRBV30	TRBJ1-2	-	TGTGCCTGGGCCTGGGAGAACTATGGCTACACCTTC	CAWAWENYGYTF
TRBD1	TRBV5-6	TRBJ2-3	-	TGTGCCAGCAGCTTACAGGGGATCACAGATACGCAGTATTTT	CASSLQGITDTQYF
TRBD2	TRBV29-1	TRBJ2-7	-	TGCAGCGTTATAACTAGCGGGAGCCACGAGCAGTACTTC	CSVITSGSHEQYF
-	TRBV4-3	TRBJ2-2	-	TGCGCCAGCAGCCAAGATTCGGGGGACGGGGAGCTGTTTTTT	CASSQDSGDGELFF
-	TRBV6-1	TRBJ1-3	few	TGTGCCAGCAGTGAAGCCGGCTCTGGAAACACCATATATTTT	CASSEAGSGNTIYF
TRBD2	TRBV14	TRBJ2-7	once	TGTGCCAGCAGCCCCCGACTAGCGGGCCACTACGAGCAGTACTTC	CASSPRLAGHYEQYF
TRBD1	TRBV7-9	TRBJ2-3	-	TGTGCCAGCAGCACAGACGGGACAGGGGGCGCGGGTACGCAGTATTTT	CASSTDGTGGAGTQYF